This record looks at one T cell receptor (beta chain) sequence and its context. The antigen is undetermined. From germline, CDR1 is SGHTA and CDR2 FQGNSA. V shed 7 bases and J shed 2 bases, with 13 bases lying between them. This CDR3 contains 14 residues. TCRdb re-called the 5' RACE reads with MiXCR, one entry per CDR3 protein. The sample contains 200,000 to 250,000 distinct CDR3 sequences, roughly 10% of which appear only once. The data stem from a study of CD8 T cells in ankylosing spondylitis. Study-wide findings and caveats: In ankylosing spondylitis blood, a motif of roughly 8 highly homologous TCR beta variants appeared characteristic. Reported data indicate significant enrichment of disease-linked clones within matched ankylosing spondylitis synovial fluid.

The source of this sequence is a male donor with ankylosing spondylitis or in good health (not recorded which). V usage is TRBV7-2 and J usage is TRBJ2-3, with D perhaps given as TRBD1 or TRBD2 (5 bases each). Sequenced input: blood, either unsorted or a sorted T cell fraction (not recorded which). The CDR3 protein is CASIPGPNTDTQYF. Here the CDR3 DNA reads TGTGCCAGCATACCGGGACCCAACACAGATACGCAGTATTTT.